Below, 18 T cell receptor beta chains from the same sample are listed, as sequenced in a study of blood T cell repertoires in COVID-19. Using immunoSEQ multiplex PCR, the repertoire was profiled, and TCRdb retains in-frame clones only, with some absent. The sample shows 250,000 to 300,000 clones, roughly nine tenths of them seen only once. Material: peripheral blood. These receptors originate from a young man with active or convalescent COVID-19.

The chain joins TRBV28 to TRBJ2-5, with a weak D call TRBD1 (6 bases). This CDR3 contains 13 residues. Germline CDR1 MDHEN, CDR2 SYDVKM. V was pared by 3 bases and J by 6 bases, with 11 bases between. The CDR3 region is CASSFEGVQTQYF. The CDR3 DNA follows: TGTGCCAGCAGTTTTGAGGGGGTACAGACCCAGTACTTC.

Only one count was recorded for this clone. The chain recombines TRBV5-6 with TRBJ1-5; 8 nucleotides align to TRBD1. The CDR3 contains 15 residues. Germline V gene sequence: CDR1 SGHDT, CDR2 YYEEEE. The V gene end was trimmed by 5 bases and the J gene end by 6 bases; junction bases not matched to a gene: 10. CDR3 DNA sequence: TGTGCCAGCAGTTCGTCGGACAGGGTTGTTCAGCCCCAGCATTTT. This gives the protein CASSSSDRVVQPQHF.

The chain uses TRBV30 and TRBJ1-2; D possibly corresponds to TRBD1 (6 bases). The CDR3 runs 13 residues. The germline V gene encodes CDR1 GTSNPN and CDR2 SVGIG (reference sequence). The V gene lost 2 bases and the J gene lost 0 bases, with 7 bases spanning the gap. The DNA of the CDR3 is TGTGCCTGGAGTACAGGGTCTAACTATGGCTACACCTTC. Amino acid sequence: CAWSTGSNYGYTF.

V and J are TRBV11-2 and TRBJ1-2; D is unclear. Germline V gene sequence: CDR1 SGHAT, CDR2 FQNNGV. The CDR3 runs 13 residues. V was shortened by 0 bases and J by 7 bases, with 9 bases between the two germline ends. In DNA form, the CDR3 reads TGTGCCAGCAGCTTAGAGAGGGCGACTGGCTACACCTTC. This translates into CASSLERATGYTF.

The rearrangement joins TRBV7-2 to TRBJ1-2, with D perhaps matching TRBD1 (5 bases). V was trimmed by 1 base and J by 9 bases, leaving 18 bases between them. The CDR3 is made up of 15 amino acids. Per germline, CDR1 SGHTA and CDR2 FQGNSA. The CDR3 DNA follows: TGTGCCAGCAGCTTAGGGGTCAGGGTAACCGCGAGCTACACCTTC. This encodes CASSLGVRVTASYTF.

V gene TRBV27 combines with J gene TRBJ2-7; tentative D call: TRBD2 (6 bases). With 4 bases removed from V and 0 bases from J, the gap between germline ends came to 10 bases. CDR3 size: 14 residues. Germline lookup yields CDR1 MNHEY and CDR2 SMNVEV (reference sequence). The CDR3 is CASSSQRASYEQYF. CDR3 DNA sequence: TGTGCCAGCAGTTCCCAGCGGGCCTCCTACGAGCAGTACTTC.

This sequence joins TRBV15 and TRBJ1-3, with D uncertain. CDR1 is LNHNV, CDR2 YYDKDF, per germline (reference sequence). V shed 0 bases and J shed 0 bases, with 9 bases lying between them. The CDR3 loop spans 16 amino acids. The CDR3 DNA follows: TGTGCCACCAGCAGAGATTCAGGAAGCTCTGGAAACACCATATATTTT. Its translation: CATSRDSGSSGNTIYF.

The CDR3 bases are TGTGCCAGCAGCCGGGGGGGCGGAACCCTGAACACTGAAGCTTTCTTT. Its translation is CASSRGGGTLNTEAFF. The chain joins TRBV9 to TRBJ1-1; D might be TRBD1 (6 bases). Germline CDR1 SGDLS, CDR2 YYNGEE. Trimming took 4 bases from V and 0 from J, leaving 16 bases between them. There are 16 residues in the CDR3.

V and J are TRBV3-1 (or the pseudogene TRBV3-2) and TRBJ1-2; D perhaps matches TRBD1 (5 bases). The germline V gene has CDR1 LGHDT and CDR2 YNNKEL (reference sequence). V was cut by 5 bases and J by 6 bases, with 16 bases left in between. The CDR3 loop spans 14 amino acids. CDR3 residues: CASSGGKHIHGYTF. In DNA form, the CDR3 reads TGTGCCAGCAGCGGGGGGAAACATATTCATGGCTACACCTTC.

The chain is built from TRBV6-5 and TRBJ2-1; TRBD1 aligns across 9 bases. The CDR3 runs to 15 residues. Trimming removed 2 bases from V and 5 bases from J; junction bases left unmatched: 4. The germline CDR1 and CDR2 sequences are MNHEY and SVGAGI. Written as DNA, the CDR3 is TGTGCCAGCAGTTACCGCGACAGGGGGGACAATGAGCAGTTCTTC. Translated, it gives CASSYRDRGDNEQFF.

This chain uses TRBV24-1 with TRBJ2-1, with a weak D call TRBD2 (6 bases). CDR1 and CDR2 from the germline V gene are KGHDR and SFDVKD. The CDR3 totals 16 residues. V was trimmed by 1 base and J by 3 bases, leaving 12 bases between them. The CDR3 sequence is CATSDFDSGDYNEQFF. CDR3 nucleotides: TGTGCCACCAGTGATTTCGATAGCGGCGACTACAATGAGCAGTTCTTC.

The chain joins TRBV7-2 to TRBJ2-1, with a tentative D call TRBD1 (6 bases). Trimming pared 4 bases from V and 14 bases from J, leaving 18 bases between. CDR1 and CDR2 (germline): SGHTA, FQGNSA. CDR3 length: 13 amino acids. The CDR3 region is CASSSNPRNREFF. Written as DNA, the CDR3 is TGTGCCAGCAGCTCCAATCCACGGAACAGGGAGTTCTTC.

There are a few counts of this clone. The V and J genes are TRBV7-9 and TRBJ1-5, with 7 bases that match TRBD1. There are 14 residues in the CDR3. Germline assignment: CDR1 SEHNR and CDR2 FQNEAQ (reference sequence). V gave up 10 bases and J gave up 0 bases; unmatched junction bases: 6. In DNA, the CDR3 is TGTGCCATTTCAGGGGGTCCTAGCAATCAGCCCCAGCATTTT. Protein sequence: CAISGGPSNQPQHF.

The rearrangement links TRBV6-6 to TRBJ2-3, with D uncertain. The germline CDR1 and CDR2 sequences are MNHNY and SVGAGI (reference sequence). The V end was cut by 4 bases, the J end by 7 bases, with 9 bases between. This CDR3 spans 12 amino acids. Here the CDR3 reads CASSSIVNTQYF. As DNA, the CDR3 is TGTGCCAGCAGTTCGATAGTAAATACGCAGTATTTT.

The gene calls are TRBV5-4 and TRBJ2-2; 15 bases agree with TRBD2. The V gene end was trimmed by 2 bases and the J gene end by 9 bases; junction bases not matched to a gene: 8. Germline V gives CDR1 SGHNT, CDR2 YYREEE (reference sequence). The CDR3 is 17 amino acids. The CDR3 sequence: CASSLGPGLAGGRELFF. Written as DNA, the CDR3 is TGTGCCAGCAGCTTAGGCCCGGGACTAGCGGGAGGAAGGGAGCTGTTTTTT.

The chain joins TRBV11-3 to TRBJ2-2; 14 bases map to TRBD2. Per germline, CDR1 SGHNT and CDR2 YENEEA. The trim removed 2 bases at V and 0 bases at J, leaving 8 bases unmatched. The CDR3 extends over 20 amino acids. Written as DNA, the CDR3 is TGTGCCAGCAGCTTATCCTTGGGACTAGCGGGGGTCGCGAACACCGGGGAGCTGTTTTTT. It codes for CASSLSLGLAGVANTGELFF. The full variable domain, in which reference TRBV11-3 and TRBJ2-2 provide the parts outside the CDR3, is EAGVVQSPRYKIIEKKQPVAFWCNPISGHNTLYWYLQNLGQGPELLIRYENEEAVDDSQLPKDRFSAERLKGVDSTLKIQPAELGDSAVYLCASSLSLGLAGVANTGELFFGEGSRLTVL.

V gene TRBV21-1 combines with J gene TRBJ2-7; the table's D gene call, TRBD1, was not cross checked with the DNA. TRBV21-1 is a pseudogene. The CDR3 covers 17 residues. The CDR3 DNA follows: TGTGCCAGCAGCCCCCGGACAGGGGATCGGGCGGTGTACGAGCAGTACTTC. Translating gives CASSPRTGDRAVYEQYF.

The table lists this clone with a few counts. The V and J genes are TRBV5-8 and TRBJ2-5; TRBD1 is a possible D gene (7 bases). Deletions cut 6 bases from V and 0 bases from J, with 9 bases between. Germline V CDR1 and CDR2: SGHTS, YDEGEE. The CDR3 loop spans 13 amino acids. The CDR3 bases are TGTGCCAGCACAGGGGGGTACCAAGAGACCCAGTACTTC. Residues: CASTGGYQETQYF.